This T cell receptor beta chain was retrieved from a study of neurological immune-mediated disorders. The sample holds many counts of this clonotype. Using its own MiXCR run on the 5' RACE reads, TCRdb lists one record per CDR3 protein. The table records some 57,000 distinct CDR3 sequences, around 5.2% of them present only once. Germline trimming cut 5 bases from V and 3 bases from J; bases unmatched to any gene: 7. The CDR3 loop spans 13 amino acids. Per germline, CDR1 DFQATT and CDR2 SNEGSKA (reference sequence). The sample taken for sequencing was PBMCs. The source is a woman aged 45-65 years with multiple sclerosis. The gene calls are TRBV20-1 and TRBJ2-7; 7 bases are shared with TRBD2. The DNA for the CDR3 is TGCAGTGCTCGTTCTCCTAGCGGCTACGAGCAGTACTTC. Encoded protein: CSARSPSGYEQYF.